These 30 T cell receptor beta chains originate from one sample sequenced in a study of early stage breast cancer tumors. Assay used: immunoSEQ multiplex PCR; TCRdb lists only in-frame clones, some missing. Of over 15,000 clones detected, 83% appear once; the ten largest clones hold about 1.7%. Sequencing used blood. The receptor set was obtained from a person aged 70 to 85 with breast cancer.

The gene calls are TRBV6-1 and TRBJ1-5; 10 positions match TRBD1. The ends lost 8 bases at V and 11 bases at J; junction bases unmatched: 9. The CDR3 consists of 13 residues. Germline V gene sequence: CDR1 MNHNS, CDR2 SASEGT. Here the CDR3 DNA reads TGTGCCAGCGGGGGGACAGGGGATCGGGCCCAGCATTTT. Residues: CASGGTGDRAQHF.

The chain uses TRBV6-1 and TRBJ2-3; a possible D gene is TRBD1 (5 bases). Germline V lookup: CDR1 MNHNS, CDR2 SASEGT. V was pared by 4 bases and J by 1 base, with 15 bases between. The CDR3 is made up of 16 amino acids. CDR3 loop: CASSGYWGAGTDTQYF. CDR3 nucleotides: TGTGCCAGCAGTGGGTACTGGGGCGCAGGCACAGATACGCAGTATTTT.

The J gene is TRBJ2-2, the V gene TRBV6-4; no clear D. Trimming cost V 2 bases and J 3 bases, with 4 bases left between them. The CDR3 is made up of 13 amino acids. CDR1 is MRHNA and CDR2 is SNTAGT in the germline V gene. CDR3 nucleotides: TGTGCCAGCAGTGACGCAGACACCGGGGAGCTGTTTTTT. Its protein product is CASSDADTGELFF.

The chain employs TRBV19 and TRBJ2-2, with a tentative D call TRBD2 (6 bases). The CDR3 sequence is 16 residues long. Germline CDR1 is LNHDA and CDR2 is SQIVND (reference sequence). Trimming took 3 bases from V and 1 from J, leaving 12 bases between them. CDR3 nucleotide sequence: TGTGCCAGTAGTATCGGGGGAAGGGGGAACACCGGGGAGCTGTTTTTT. Protein: CASSIGGRGNTGELFF.

The sample holds one count of this clone. This chain links TRBV7-9 with TRBJ1-2; D not resolved. This CDR3 has 16 residues. From germline, CDR1 is SEHNR and CDR2 FQNEAQ (reference sequence). Trimming took 1 base from V and 8 from J, leaving 20 bases between them. The CDR3 sequence: CASSLVGPTNLHGYTF. For the CDR3, the DNA is TGTGCCAGCAGCTTAGTAGGCCCCACTAACCTCCACGGCTACACCTTC.

J is TRBJ1-5 and V is TRBV28; 9 bases match TRBD1. This CDR3 comprises 17 residues. Germline CDR1 MDHEN, CDR2 SYDVKM. Trimming removed 6 bases from V and 6 bases from J; junction bases left unmatched: 15. CDR3 in DNA: TGTGCCAGCAGGGGGGGCACCACAGGGGGCCTGGGTCAGCCCCAGCATTTT. Amino acids: CASRGGTTGGLGQPQHF.

The CDR3 protein is CASSPRGGVVNTEAFF. The CDR3 DNA sequence: TGTGCCAGCAGCCCCCGCGGGGGGGTGGTGAACACTGAAGCTTTCTTT. V usage is TRBV14 and J usage is TRBJ1-1; D is possibly TRBD1 (5 bases). Trimming took 4 bases from V and 0 from J, leaving 15 bases between them. The germline V gene encodes CDR1 SGHDN and CDR2 FVKESK. The CDR3 is 16 residues long.

The CDR3 DNA sequence: TGTGCCAGCTCACCACAGGGGACAGGGTATTCACCCCTCCACTTT. Residues: CASSPQGTGYSPLHF. The V gene is TRBV18, the J gene TRBJ1-6; 9 nucleotides align to TRBD1. This CDR3 spans 15 amino acids. V lost 1 base, J lost 8 bases, and 3 bases stayed unmatched. Germline-derived CDR1 and CDR2 are KGHSH and LQKENI. The full variable domain, rest sourced from reference TRBV18 and TRBJ1-6, is NAGVMQNPRHLVRRRGQEARLRCSPMKGHSHVYWYRQLPEEGLKFMVYLQKENIIDESGMPKERFSAEFPKEGPSILRIQQVVRGDSAAYFCASSPQGTGYSPLHFGNGTRLTVT.

The V gene is TRBV5-1, the J gene TRBJ1-1; TRBD1 matches at 8 bases. From germline, CDR1 is SGHRS and CDR2 YFSETQ. J gave up 1 base and V 2 bases, and 4 bases lay outside the gene matches. The CDR3 spans 15 residues. The CDR3 region has the DNA TGCGCCAGCAGCTTAGCCGGGACAGGGAACACTGAAGCTTTCTTT. It yields the protein CASSLAGTGNTEAFF.

V usage is TRBV11-2 and J usage is TRBJ1-2; 8 nucleotides line up with TRBD1. Trimming took 5 bases from V and 7 from J; bases not matched to a gene: 9. The CDR3 sequence is 14 residues long. The V gene's germline CDR1 is SGHAT and CDR2 FQNNGV. Here the CDR3 DNA reads TGTGCCAGCAGCCAGGACAGGGTAGGCGGTGGCTACACCTTC. Its translation is CASSQDRVGGGYTF.

The chain joins TRBV28 to TRBJ1-5; the D is unclear. Germline-derived CDR1 and CDR2 are MDHEN and SYDVKM. The CDR3 spans 14 residues. With 2 bases removed from V and 3 bases from J, the gap between germline ends came to 8 bases. CDR3 sequence reads: CASSLPNNNQPQHF. The CDR3 nucleotides are TGTGCCAGCAGTTTACCGAACAACAATCAGCCCCAGCATTTT. Based on the CDR3 plus reference TRBV28 and TRBJ1-5, the full variable domain is DVKVTQSSRYLVKRTGEKVFLECVQDMDHENMFWYRQDPGLGLRLIYFSYDVKMKEKGDIPEGYSVSREKKERFSLILESASTNQTSMYLCASSLPNNNQPQHFGDGTRLSIL.

This chain connects TRBV5-1 to TRBJ2-3; TRBD2 aligns across 13 bases. The CDR3 has 18 residues. CDR1 and CDR2 from the germline V gene are SGHRS and YFSETQ. The J segment lost 4 bases and the V segment lost 4 bases, leaving 12 bases of the junction unmatched. The CDR3 DNA reads as TGCGCCAGCAGCAATCCGGGACTAGCGGGGAGGGGGGCAGATACGCAGTATTTT. Protein product: CASSNPGLAGRGADTQYF. The complete variable domain, with remaining parts taken from reference TRBV5-1 and TRBJ2-3, reads KAGVTQTPRYLIKTRGQQVTLSCSPISGHRSVSWYQQTPGQGLQFLFEYFSETQRNKGNFPGRFSGRQFSNSRSEMNVSTLELGDSALYLCASSNPGLAGRGADTQYFGPGTRLTVL.

CDR3 nucleotide sequence: TGTGCCAGCAGCTCGGTATACGAGCAGTACTTC. This sequence encodes CASSSVYEQYF. The chain combines TRBV7-6 with TRBJ2-7; no definite D call. Trimming shortened V by 4 bases and J by 4 bases, and 5 bases separated the two germline ends. CDR1 SGHVS and CDR2 FNYEAQ come from the germline V gene. The CDR3 has 11 amino acids.

The chain has TRBV18 and TRBJ1-1, with TRBD1 matching over 8 bases. The CDR3 covers 14 residues. Trimming cost V 2 bases and J 5 bases; bases outside gene matches: 4. The germline V gene has CDR1 KGHSH and CDR2 LQKENI. CDR3 amino acids: CASSPTGGETEAFF. CDR3 bases: TGTGCCAGCTCACCAACAGGGGGAGAAACTGAAGCTTTCTTT.

This sequence joins TRBV6-6 and TRBJ1-3; D is unclear. The CDR3 has 13 amino acids. The V end lost 4 bases, the J end lost 0 bases, and 4 bases lay between the germline ends. CDR1 MNHNY and CDR2 SVGAGI come from the germline V gene (reference sequence). The DNA of the CDR3 is TGTGCCAGCAGTTCCATCTCTGGAAACACCATATATTTT. It translates to CASSSISGNTIYF.

V gene TRBV30 combines with J gene TRBJ1-6, with no clear D. The CDR3 is 13 amino acids. V shed 3 bases and J shed 5 bases, with 8 bases lying between them. Looked up from germline, CDR1 is GTSNPN and CDR2 is SVGIG (reference sequence). The CDR3 loop reads CAWRKQDNSPLHF. DNA of the CDR3: TGTGCCTGGAGGAAGCAGGATAATTCACCCCTCCACTTT.

V and J are TRBV9 and TRBJ2-1, with 8 bases matching TRBD1. The V gene's germline CDR1 is SGDLS and CDR2 YYNGEE. This CDR3 is 18 amino acids long. The V gene end was trimmed by 0 bases and the J gene end by 3 bases; junction bases not matched to a gene: 11. The DNA for the CDR3 is TGTGCCAGCAGCGTAGCTACCCGTCCGACAGGGGACTACAATGAGCAGTTCTTC. It is translated as CASSVATRPTGDYNEQFF.

The V call is TRBV10-3, the J call TRBJ1-1, with D possibly TRBD1 on 6 matching bases. V was trimmed by 5 bases and J by 5 bases, leaving 12 bases between them. Germline lookup yields CDR1 ENHRY and CDR2 SYGVKD. The CDR3 runs 13 residues. CDR3 nucleotides: TGTGCCATCAGTATTACAGGGATTACTGAAGCTTTCTTT. This gives the protein CAISITGITEAFF.

J is TRBJ2-1 and V is TRBV7-8; 7 nucleotides line up with TRBD1. V was clipped by 5 bases and J by 8 bases; unmatched bases: 6. The CDR3 runs 13 residues. Germline V gene data show CDR1 as SGHVS and CDR2 as FQNEAQ. The CDR3 sequence is CASSHLDRDEQFF. The DNA of the CDR3 is TGTGCCAGCAGCCACCTTGACAGGGATGAGCAGTTCTTC.

This chain connects TRBV6-1 to TRBJ1-2; maybe TRBD1 (6 bases). V lost 2 bases to trimming and J lost 4 bases, with 11 bases between them. The CDR3 is 14 amino acids. In germline, CDR1 is MNHNS, CDR2 SASEGT. As DNA, the CDR3 is TGTGCCAGCAGTGAATTACAGGGCCTCTATGGCTACACCTTC. It yields the protein CASSELQGLYGYTF.

The J gene is TRBJ1-5, the V gene TRBV30; 7 bases match TRBD1. This CDR3 has 15 amino acids. V shed 0 bases and J 6 bases; nucleotides not matched to a gene: 8. In germline, CDR1 is GTSNPN, CDR2 SVGIG (reference sequence). CDR3 sequence (DNA): TGTGCCTGGAGTGTAACGCGGGCAGGGGGTCAGCCCCAGCATTTT. Residues: CAWSVTRAGGQPQHF. Full variable domain (outside the CDR3, taken from reference TRBV30 and TRBJ1-5): SQTIHQWPATLVQPVGSPLSLECTVEGTSNPNLYWYRQAAGRGLQLLFYSVGIGQISSEVPQNLSASRPQDRQFILSSKKLLLSDSGFYLCAWSVTRAGGQPQHFGDGTRLSIL.

The chain joins TRBV5-1 to TRBJ2-5; TRBD2 matches 8 bases. The CDR3 is 14 amino acids. CDR1 SGHRS and CDR2 YFSETQ come from the germline V gene. The ends lost 3 bases at V and 6 bases at J; junction bases unmatched: 7. DNA for the CDR3: TGCGCCAGCAGCTCCTTCGGGGGGGCGCAGACCCAGTACTTC. It specifies CASSSFGGAQTQYF.

This chain uses TRBV28 with TRBJ2-7, with 12 bases identical to TRBD2. The CDR3 runs to 15 residues. V was pared by 5 bases and J by 0 bases, with 2 bases of the junction left unmatched. Germline values: CDR1 MDHEN, CDR2 SYDVKM. CDR3 DNA: TGTGCCAGCAGTCCTAGCGGGGGGGCCTCCTACGAGCAGTACTTC. It translates to CASSPSGGASYEQYF.

The chain is built from TRBV29-1 and TRBJ2-5; 8 bases are a match to TRBD2. Germline CDR1 reads SQVTM; CDR2 reads ANQGSEA. V lost 3 bases and J lost 5; bases outside the gene matches: 8. The CDR3 consists of 14 residues. Here the CDR3 reads CSVERGTGGETQYF. The CDR3 nucleotides are TGCAGCGTTGAGCGGGGCACGGGAGGGGAGACCCAGTACTTC.

By share of the sample, this clone is large. The chain has TRBV30 and TRBJ2-2; possibly TRBD1 for D (6 bases). Trimming cost V 5 bases and J 7 bases, with 14 bases left between them. The CDR3 contains 13 residues. Germline CDR1 and CDR2: GTSNPN and SVGIG (reference sequence). CDR3 bases: TGTGCCTGGCCCAGGGGAGAACGCGGGGAGCTGTTTTTT. It encodes CAWPRGERGELFF.

The rearrangement joins TRBV2 to TRBJ2-6; D is ambiguous. The germline V gene encodes CDR1 SNHLY and CDR2 FYNNEI. The CDR3 length is 15 residues. V was shortened by 4 bases and J by 0 bases, with 7 bases between the two germline ends. The CDR3, as DNA: TGTGCCAGCAGTGTCTGGCTCTCTGGGGCCAACGTCCTGACTTTC. Amino acids: CASSVWLSGANVLTF.

The rearrangement links TRBV19 to TRBJ1-5; 10 bases agree with TRBD1. This CDR3 comprises 16 residues. Per the germline V gene, CDR1 is LNHDA and CDR2 is SQIVND (reference sequence). The J segment lost 7 bases and the V segment lost 6 bases, leaving 12 bases of the junction unmatched. The CDR3: CASSPRDRGLGQPQHF. The CDR3 bases are TGTGCCAGTAGCCCAAGGGACAGGGGCCTAGGGCAGCCCCAGCATTTT.

The CDR3 DNA follows: TGTGCCAGCAGATCAAGCCACACCATATATTTT. Protein: CASRSSHTIYF. This chain links TRBV6-1 with TRBJ1-3; no clear D gene. The V gene lost 6 bases and the J gene lost 8 bases, with 8 bases spanning the gap. Germline assignment: CDR1 MNHNS and CDR2 SASEGT. CDR3 length: 11 residues.

The chain uses TRBV5-1 and TRBJ2-3; 7 nucleotides agree with TRBD1. This CDR3 comprises 14 residues. Germline CDR1 SGHRS, CDR2 YFSETQ. The ends lost 1 base at V and 3 bases at J; junction bases unmatched: 2. CDR3 sequence: CASSLSQGTDTQYF. The CDR3 region has the DNA TGCGCCAGCAGCTTGTCACAGGGGACAGATACGCAGTATTTT.

V and J are TRBV7-9 and TRBJ1-2; D not certain. V lost 3 bases, J lost 4 bases, and 6 bases lay in between. CDR1 and CDR2 from the germline V gene are SEHNR and FQNEAQ (reference sequence). This CDR3 is 12 amino acids long. CDR3: CASSFDSYGYTF. CDR3 nucleotide sequence: TGTGCCAGCAGCTTCGACTCCTATGGCTACACCTTC.